The sequence of this T cell receptor beta chain was determined in a study of cytomegalovirus exposure and HLA in healthy donors. Whole-study findings and limits: According to the study, roughly 160 TCR beta chains were cytomegalovirus-associated. Earlier findings revealed that most TCR beta V segments proved productive either about 87% or about 30% of the time. Available immune exposure information was restricted to CMV serostatus only.

CDR3 length: 13 amino acids. V was pared by 0 bases and J by 5 bases, with 5 bases between. Per germline, CDR1 LGHNA and CDR2 YNFKEQ. PCR was performed using 60 Vbeta and 13 Jbeta primers. TCRdb's table, derived via immunoSEQ multiplex PCR, lists solely in-frame clones and lacks some. The sample includes 110,000 to 150,000 clones, 60% to 85% of them seen just once. A word on this clone: The antigen is not known.

This chain uses TRBV4-2 with TRBJ1-5; D is unclear. The sequence came from a male donor in good health and CMV-seronegative. Material for sequencing was PBMCs. The CDR3 reads CASSQDPYQPQHF. The DNA of the CDR3 is TGTGCCAGCAGCCAAGATCCGTATCAGCCCCAGCATTTT.